These T cell receptor beta chains were read from a single sample in a study of CD8 T cells in ankylosing spondylitis. Via MiXCR, TCRdb re-called the 5' RACE reads, giving one row per CDR3 protein. Among roughly 240,000 distinct CDR3 sequences, less than 9.5% were seen once, and the ten largest hold 4.8%. Sequenced material: blood, either unsorted or a sorted T cell fraction (not recorded which). All receptors derive from a female donor with ankylosing spondylitis or in good health (not recorded which). Both conserved end residues are part of each CDR3. Only part of the rows carry a size: once, few, many, or a class if the clone is expanded.

j_gene: TRBJ1-1
v_gene: TRBV27
abundance: many
CDR3aa: CASSLYARGGNTEAFF

j_gene: TRBJ2-1
v_gene: TRBV7-2
abundance: many
CDR3aa: CASSLGPSNEQFF

j_gene: TRBJ2-2
v_gene: TRBV4-3
abundance: few
CDR3aa: CASSQDGTANTGELFF

j_gene: TRBJ2-7
v_gene: TRBV6-5
abundance: few
CDR3aa: CASSYMASGDSYEQYF

j_gene: TRBJ2-2
v_gene: TRBV10-3
abundance: many
CDR3aa: CAISEKGGTGELFF

j_gene: TRBJ2-5
v_gene: TRBV20-1
abundance: few
CDR3aa: CSARNRRGDFQETQYF

j_gene: TRBJ1-2
v_gene: TRBV29-1
abundance: many
CDR3aa: CSAQTGLNYGYTF

j_gene: TRBJ2-6
v_gene: TRBV18
abundance: few
CDR3aa: CASSPLTNSGANVLTF

j_gene: TRBJ2-1
v_gene: TRBV20-1
abundance: many
CDR3aa: CSATGQSSYNEQFF

j_gene: TRBJ1-3
v_gene: TRBV12-3/TRBV12-4
abundance: many
CDR3aa: CASTFVGLLGNTIYF

j_gene: TRBJ2-7
v_gene: TRBV20-1
abundance: many
CDR3aa: CSARDSGRNSYEQYF

j_gene: TRBJ2-7
v_gene: TRBV10-3
abundance: few
CDR3aa: CAISEFNEVEQYF

j_gene: TRBJ2-5
v_gene: TRBV7-2
abundance: .
CDR3aa: CASGIGGLKTQYF

j_gene: TRBJ2-5
v_gene: TRBV11-2
abundance: .
CDR3aa: CASSLYLRTSEQETQYF

j_gene: TRBJ2-7
v_gene: TRBV6-5
abundance: .
CDR3aa: CASSYHAGSYEQYF

j_gene: TRBJ2-2
v_gene: TRBV12-3/TRBV12-4
abundance: .
CDR3aa: CASSRELDRDTPNTGELFF

j_gene: TRBJ2-1
v_gene: TRBV4-3
abundance: many
CDR3aa: CASSQGGWDDEQFF

j_gene: TRBJ1-1
v_gene: TRBV25-1
abundance: many
CDR3aa: CASSQASGGAFF

j_gene: TRBJ2-7
v_gene: TRBV15
abundance: many
CDR3aa: CATSGQGREQYF

j_gene: TRBJ2-7
v_gene: TRBV5-6
abundance: .
CDR3aa: CASRDRGDSYEQYF

j_gene: TRBJ1-6
v_gene: TRBV20-1
abundance: many
CDR3aa: CSARPSGTGDNSPLHF

j_gene: TRBJ1-3
v_gene: TRBV12-3/TRBV12-4
abundance: many
CDR3aa: CASSLGDGTIYF

j_gene: TRBJ1-2
v_gene: TRBV20-1
abundance: many
CDR3aa: CSARAYGRLEGGYTF

j_gene: TRBJ1-2
v_gene: TRBV11-2
abundance: .
CDR3aa: CASSMDWGSGYTF

j_gene: TRBJ2-1
v_gene: TRBV29-1
abundance: many
CDR3aa: CSVEDGGSEQFF

j_gene: TRBJ1-5
v_gene: TRBV12-3/TRBV12-4
abundance: many
CDR3aa: CASSLRNQPQHF

j_gene: TRBJ2-1
v_gene: TRBV7-2
abundance: many
CDR3aa: CASSSDGVQEFF

j_gene: TRBJ2-2
v_gene: TRBV12-3/TRBV12-4
abundance: many
CDR3aa: CASTPGWGTGELFF

j_gene: TRBJ2-5
v_gene: TRBV7-6
abundance: few
CDR3aa: CASSKRGAGRGPETQYF

j_gene: TRBJ2-1
v_gene: TRBV25-1
abundance: few
CDR3aa: CASSEPAGLYNEQFF

j_gene: TRBJ1-1
v_gene: TRBV11-2
abundance: .
CDR3aa: CASSLKGRGRISSAFF

j_gene: TRBJ2-6
v_gene: TRBV7-9
abundance: few
CDR3aa: CAPGAGANVLTF

j_gene: TRBJ2-1
v_gene: TRBV5-1
abundance: few
CDR3aa: CASTSLGGRSSYNEQFF

j_gene: TRBJ2-1
v_gene: TRBV27
abundance: .
CDR3aa: CVSRNAGGNEQFF

j_gene: TRBJ2-1
v_gene: TRBV2
abundance: .
CDR3aa: CASVASSYNEQFF

j_gene: TRBJ1-3
v_gene: TRBV10-3
abundance: many
CDR3aa: CAIRAGNTIYF

j_gene: TRBJ2-1
v_gene: TRBV4-3
abundance: many
CDR3aa: CASSQDPGEYNEQFF

j_gene: TRBJ2-1
v_gene: TRBV9
abundance: many
CDR3aa: CASSVRERPYNEQFF

j_gene: TRBJ1-5
v_gene: TRBV29-1
abundance: many
CDR3aa: CSVPIGTSNQPQHF

j_gene: TRBJ1-4
v_gene: TRBV20-1
abundance: .
CDR3aa: CSASAPPGGEGKKLFF

j_gene: TRBJ2-3
v_gene: TRBV24-1
abundance: many
CDR3aa: CATSDSGEGGDTQYF

j_gene: TRBJ2-7
v_gene: TRBV19
abundance: .
CDR3aa: CASSIGGEQYF

j_gene: TRBJ2-3
v_gene: TRBV6-1
abundance: many
CDR3aa: CASSLDSPSTDTQYF

j_gene: TRBJ2-3
v_gene: TRBV7-9
abundance: many
CDR3aa: CASSGGTTTDTQYF

j_gene: TRBJ2-3
v_gene: TRBV20-1
abundance: many
CDR3aa: CSAPTGTSTDTQYF

j_gene: TRBJ2-5
v_gene: TRBV20-1
abundance: many
CDR3aa: CSARDLTRETQYF

j_gene: TRBJ1-1
v_gene: TRBV29-1
abundance: many
CDR3aa: CSVDRDRVGEAFF

j_gene: TRBJ2-3
v_gene: TRBV20-1
abundance: many
CDR3aa: CSAPLLAGEADTQYF

j_gene: TRBJ2-7
v_gene: TRBV6-1
abundance: many
CDR3aa: CASSESRDKTYEQYF

j_gene: TRBJ2-2
v_gene: TRBV12-3/TRBV12-4
abundance: many
CDR3aa: CASSTTAGGRGELFF

j_gene: TRBJ1-5
v_gene: TRBV20-1
abundance: .
CDR3aa: CSARVQGNQPQHF

j_gene: TRBJ2-1
v_gene: TRBV7-9
abundance: .
CDR3aa: CASSLASGRWNEQFF

j_gene: TRBJ2-4
v_gene: TRBV6-5
abundance: many
CDR3aa: CASSYSKQGLMDIQYF